Sequencing of this T cell receptor (beta chain) was carried out in a study of chemoradiotherapy in HPV16-positive cancers. Study details: Candidate HPV-specific T-cell clones and common TCR motifs came from functional assays in a couple of HPV16-positive patients.

Trimming removed 7 bases from V and 6 bases from J; junction bases left unmatched: 2. The germline V gene encodes CDR1 SQVTM and CDR2 ANQGSEA. This CDR3 is 11 amino acids long. Method: immunoSEQ multiplex PCR; TCRdb's copy keeps in-frame clones and lacks some. The top ten hold about 20% of the sample, which has 11,000 or so clones, roughly 64% seen once. Study-wide results and caveats: HPV-responsive T-cell expansion during chemoradiotherapy was linked to improved recurrence-free survival in HPV16-positive patients. Candidate HPV-specific clones and E7-related TCR motifs grew in tumor during treatment.

With regard to this clone: The target antigen is unknown.

Repeated repertoire sampling spanned the course of chemoradiotherapy. This TCR was recovered from a human donor with HPV-associated anogenital cancer. This sample was taken from a patient who underwent chemoradiotherapy. The V call is TRBV29-1, the J call TRBJ1-2, with TRBD1 matching 10 bases. For the CDR3, the DNA is TGCAGCGGACAGGGGGCGGATGGCTACACCTTC. Translation gives CSGQGADGYTF.